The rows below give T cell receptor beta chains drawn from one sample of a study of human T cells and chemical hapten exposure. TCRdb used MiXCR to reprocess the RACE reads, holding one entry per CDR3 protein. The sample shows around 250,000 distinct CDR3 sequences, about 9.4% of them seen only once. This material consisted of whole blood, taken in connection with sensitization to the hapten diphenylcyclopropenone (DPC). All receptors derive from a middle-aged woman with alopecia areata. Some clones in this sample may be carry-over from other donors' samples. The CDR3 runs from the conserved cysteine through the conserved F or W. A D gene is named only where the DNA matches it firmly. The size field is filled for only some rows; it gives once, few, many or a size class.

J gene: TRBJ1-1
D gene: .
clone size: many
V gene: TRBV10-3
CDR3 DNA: TGTGCCGCTCAGGGACACCTGAACACTGAAGCTTTCTTT
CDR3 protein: CAAQGHLNTEAFF

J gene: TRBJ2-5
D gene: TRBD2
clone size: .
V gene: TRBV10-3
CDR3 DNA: TGTGCCATCAGTGCGTCTAGCGGCCAAGAGACCCAGTACTTC
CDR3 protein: CAISASSGQETQYF

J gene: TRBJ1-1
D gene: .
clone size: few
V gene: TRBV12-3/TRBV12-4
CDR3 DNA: TGTGCCAGCAGTTTATCGGGGAGGCACACTGAAGCTTTCTTT
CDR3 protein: CASSLSGRHTEAFF

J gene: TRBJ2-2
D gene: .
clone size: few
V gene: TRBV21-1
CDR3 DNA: TGTGCCAGCAGCAAGAAGGAGGGGAACACCGGGGAGCTGTTTTTT
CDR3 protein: CASSKKEGNTGELFF

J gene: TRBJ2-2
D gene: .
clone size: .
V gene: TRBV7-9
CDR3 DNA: TGTGCCAGCAGGGACTACGGGGAGCTGTTTTTT
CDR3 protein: CASRDYGELFF

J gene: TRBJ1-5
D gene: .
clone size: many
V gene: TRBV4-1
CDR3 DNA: TGCGCCAGCAGCCAAGGGCTAATGCTGGGGGGCTTAGGGGTGGGCAATCAGCCCCAGCATTTT
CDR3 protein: CASSQGLMLGGLGVGNQPQHF

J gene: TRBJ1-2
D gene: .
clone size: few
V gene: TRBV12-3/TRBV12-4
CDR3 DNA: TGTGCCAGCAGCTATGGCCGATGGGGCTACACCTTC
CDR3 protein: CASSYGRWGYTF

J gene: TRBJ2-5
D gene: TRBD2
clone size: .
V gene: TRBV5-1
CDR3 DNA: TGCGCCAGCAGCGGCCTAGCGGGAGAAGAGACCCAGTACTTC
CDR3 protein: CASSGLAGEETQYF

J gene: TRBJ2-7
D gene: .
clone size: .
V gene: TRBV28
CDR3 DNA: TGTGCCAGCAGTTTCCCGGGACTTCACGAGCAGTACTTC
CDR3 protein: CASSFPGLHEQYF

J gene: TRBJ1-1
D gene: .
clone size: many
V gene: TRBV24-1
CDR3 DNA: TGTGCCACCAGTGATGCGACAGGAAAGAACACTGAAGCTTTCTTT
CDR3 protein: CATSDATGKNTEAFF

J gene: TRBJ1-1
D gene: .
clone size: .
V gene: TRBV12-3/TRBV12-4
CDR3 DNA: TGTGCCAGCACCTTAAGGACAGTTAACACTGAAGCTTTCTTT
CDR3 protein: CASTLRTVNTEAFF

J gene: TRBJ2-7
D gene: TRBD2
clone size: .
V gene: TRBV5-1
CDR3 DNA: TGCGCCAGCAGTGTCCGGGACTATACCTACGAGCAGTACTTC
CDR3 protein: CASSVRDYTYEQYF

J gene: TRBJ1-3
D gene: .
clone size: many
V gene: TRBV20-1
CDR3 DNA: TGCAGTGCTGAGGCGGGGGGGACTGGAAACACCATATATTTT
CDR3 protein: CSAEAGGTGNTIYF

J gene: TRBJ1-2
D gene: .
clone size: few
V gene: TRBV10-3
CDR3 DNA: TGTGCCATCAGTGAGAGTACAGGGAACTATGGCTACACCTTC
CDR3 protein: CAISESTGNYGYTF

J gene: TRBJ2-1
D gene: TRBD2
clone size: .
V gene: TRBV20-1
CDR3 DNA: TGCAGTGCTAGCCGTCTAGCGGGAGTATCCTACAATGAGCAGTTCTTC
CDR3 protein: CSASRLAGVSYNEQFF

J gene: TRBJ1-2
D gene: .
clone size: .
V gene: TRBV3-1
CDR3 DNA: TGTGCCAGCAGCCAAGAAATCCGGGACACGGTATACCCTGATTATGGCTACACCTTC
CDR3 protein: CASSQEIRDTVYPDYGYTF

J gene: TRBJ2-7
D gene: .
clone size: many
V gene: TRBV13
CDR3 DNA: TGTGCCAGCAGTTTGGCCCCACTCCCCTACGAGCAGTACTTC
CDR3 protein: CASSLAPLPYEQYF

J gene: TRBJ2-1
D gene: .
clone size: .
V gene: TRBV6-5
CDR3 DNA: TGTGCCAGCAGTTACTCGGGCGACTCTCGCAATGAGCAGTTCTTC
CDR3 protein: CASSYSGDSRNEQFF

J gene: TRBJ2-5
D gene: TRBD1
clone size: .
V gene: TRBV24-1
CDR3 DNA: TGTGCCACGGGCCAGGGGGTTGAAGAGACCCAGTACTTC
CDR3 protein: CATGQGVEETQYF

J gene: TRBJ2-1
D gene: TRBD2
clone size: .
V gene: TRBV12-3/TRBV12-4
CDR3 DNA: TGTGCCAGCCGTTTAGCGGGAGAGGCACATGAGCAGTTCTTC
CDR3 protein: CASRLAGEAHEQFF

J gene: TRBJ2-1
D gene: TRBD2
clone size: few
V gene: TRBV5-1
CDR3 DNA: TGCGCCAGCAGCTCTGCAGCGGGAGACCCTGAGCAGTTCTTC
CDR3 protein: CASSSAAGDPEQFF

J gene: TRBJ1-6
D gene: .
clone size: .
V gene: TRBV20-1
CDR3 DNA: TGCAGTGCTAGAGATGGGAACAGCTCCTATAATTCACCCCTCCACTTT
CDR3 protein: CSARDGNSSYNSPLHF